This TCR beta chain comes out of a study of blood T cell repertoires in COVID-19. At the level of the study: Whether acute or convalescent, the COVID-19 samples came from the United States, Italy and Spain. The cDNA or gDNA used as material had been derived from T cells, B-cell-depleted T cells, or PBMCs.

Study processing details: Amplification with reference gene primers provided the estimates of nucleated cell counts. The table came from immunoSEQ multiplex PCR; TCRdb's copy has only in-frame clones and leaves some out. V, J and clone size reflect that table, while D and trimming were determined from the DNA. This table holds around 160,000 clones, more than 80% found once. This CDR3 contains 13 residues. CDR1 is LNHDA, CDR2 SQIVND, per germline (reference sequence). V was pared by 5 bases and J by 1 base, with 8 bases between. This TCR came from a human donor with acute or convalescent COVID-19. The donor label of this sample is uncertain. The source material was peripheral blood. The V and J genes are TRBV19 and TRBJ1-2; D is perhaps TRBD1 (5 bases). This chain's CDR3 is CASSLDSNYGYTF. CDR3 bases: TGTGCCAGTAGTCTCGACAGTAACTATGGCTACACCTTC.